These 15 T cell receptor beta chains were sequenced from one sample in a study of graft-versus-host responses after intestinal transplantation. Data came from immunoSEQ multiplex PCR; TCRdb stores just in-frame clones and leaves some out. The table has 9,000 to 10,000 clones, 30% seen once. Material: alloreactive CD4+ T cells from a mixed lymphocyte reaction culture, obtained before intestinal transplant. The subset is: CFSE-low proliferating T cells sorted from approximately 6-day pre-transplant mixed lymphocyte reaction (GvH or HvG direction). Source of these receptors: a human patient who received an intestinal transplant.

This clone was counted many times. The chain uses TRBV6-6 and TRBJ2-2; either TRBD1 or TRBD2 may supply D (5 bases each). Germline V gives CDR1 MNHNY, CDR2 SVGAGI (reference sequence). Trimming took off 1 base at V and 6 bases at J, with 6 bases between the two ends. This CDR3 spans 13 amino acids. DNA of the CDR3: TGTGCCAGCAGTTACTTGGGGGCCGGGGAGCTGTTTTTT. It codes for CASSYLGAGELFF.

This clone has a handful of counts. V and J are TRBV12-5 and TRBJ2-3, with 13 bases fitting TRBD2. The CDR3 has 19 amino acids. J lost 0 bases, V lost 4 bases, and 10 bases had no gene match. The germline V gene encodes CDR1 LGHNT and CDR2 FRNRAP. CDR3 protein: CASGSPITLAGGSTDTQYF. CDR3 DNA: TGTGCTAGTGGTTCGCCTATCACACTAGCGGGAGGGAGCACAGATACGCAGTATTTT.

The J gene is TRBJ1-3, the V gene TRBV15; TRBD1 is a possible D gene (6 bases). In germline, CDR1 is LNHNV, CDR2 YYDKDF (reference sequence). The CDR3 runs 17 residues. V was shortened by 0 bases and J by 1 base, with 13 bases between the two germline ends. CDR3 DNA sequence: TGTGCCACCAGCAGAGATCATATAGGGGGATCTGGAAACACCATATATTTT. Translation: CATSRDHIGGSGNTIYF.

By share of the sample, this clone is medium-sized (0.01 to 0.1%). CDR3 in amino acids: CASSLDGNQPQHF. CDR3 coding DNA: TGTGCCAGCAGCTTAGACGGCAATCAGCCCCAGCATTTT. The chain recombines TRBV13 with TRBJ1-5, with no clear D. With 1 base removed from V and 2 bases from J, the gap between germline ends came to 3 bases. Looked up from germline, CDR1 is PRHDT and CDR2 is FYEKMQ (reference sequence). The CDR3 totals 13 residues. Full variable domain (outside the CDR3, taken from reference TRBV13 and TRBJ1-5): AAGVIQSPRHLIKEKRETATLKCYPIPRHDTVYWYQQGPGQDPQFLISFYEKMQSDKGSIPDRFSAQQFSDYHSELNMSSLELGDSALYFCASSLDGNQPQHFGDGTRLSIL.

This clone is medium-sized within its sample. This sequence joins TRBV4-1 and TRBJ2-1; the match to TRBD2 covers 9 bases. The CDR3 is 17 residues long. Trimming took 0 bases from V and 2 from J; bases not matched to a gene: 5. CDR1 and CDR2 (germline): MGHRA, YSYEKL. The CDR3, as DNA: TGCGCCAGCAGCCAAGAAATAGCTAGCGGGGCCTACAATGAGCAGTTCTTC. This gives the protein CASSQEIASGAYNEQFF.

Within the sample, this clone is medium-sized (0.01 to 0.1%). V is TRBV2 and J is TRBJ1-2; 7 nucleotides agree with TRBD1. There are 15 residues in the CDR3. J lost 1 base, V lost 6 bases, and 8 bases had no gene match. CDR1 is SNHLY and CDR2 is FYNNEI in the germline V gene. In nucleotides, the CDR3 is TGTGCCAGCAGGACCCCCGGGACAGATAACTATGGCTACACCTTC. Translation gives CASRTPGTDNYGYTF.

The chain employs TRBV29-1 and TRBJ2-2; tentatively, D is TRBD2 (6 bases). Trimming took 6 bases from V and 0 from J, leaving 8 bases between them. This CDR3 region has 13 residues. Germline values: CDR1 SQVTM, CDR2 ANQGSEA. This CDR3 reads CSVREANTGELFF. Here the CDR3 DNA reads TGCAGCGTCAGGGAGGCGAACACCGGGGAGCTGTTTTTT.

The chain uses TRBV10-3 and TRBJ1-4; D remains ambiguous. Looked up from germline, CDR1 is ENHRY and CDR2 is SYGVKD. V was trimmed by 2 bases and J by 12 bases, leaving 7 bases between them. The CDR3 runs 11 residues. CDR3 DNA sequence: TGTGCCATCAGTGAGGGGGTGCAACTGTTTTTT. Its translation: CAISEGVQLFF.

The chain has TRBV6-5 and TRBJ2-3; weak D call: TRBD2 (6 bases). In germline, CDR1 is MNHEY, CDR2 SVGAGI. This CDR3 is built from 15 residues. V lost 6 bases and J 6 bases, leaving 19 bases between the germline ends. CDR3 bases: TGTGCCAGCAGCTCCGGGGGAGGTTCTAAGGATACGCAGTATTTT. Translated, it gives CASSSGGGSKDTQYF.

V is TRBV4-2 and J is TRBJ1-1, with 8 bases fitting TRBD1. This CDR3 is 17 amino acids long. The germline gives CDR1 LGHNA, CDR2 YNFKEQ. J lost 0 bases, V lost 1 base, and 7 bases had no gene match. For the CDR3, the DNA is TGTGCCAGCAGCCAAGTAATGGACAGGGAGATGAACACTGAAGCTTTCTTT. It yields the protein CASSQVMDREMNTEAFF.

This clone has more than one count but fewer than ten. The same CDR3 can be traced to other DNA sequences in this sample. The chain combines TRBV27 with TRBJ1-5; no reliable D call. The CDR3 consists of 13 residues. V shed 0 bases and J shed 2 bases, with 2 bases lying between them. Germline lookup yields CDR1 MNHEY and CDR2 SMNVEV (reference sequence). The CDR3 nucleotides are TGTGCCAGCAGTTTATCCGGCAATCAGCCCCAGCATTTT. It yields the protein CASSLSGNQPQHF.

Sample share makes this clone medium-sized (0.01 to 0.1%). The rearrangement uses TRBV7-9 and TRBJ2-7; 7 nucleotides line up with TRBD1. This CDR3 is built from 14 residues. V was clipped by 1 base and J by 3 bases; unmatched bases: 3. Germline assignment: CDR1 SEHNR and CDR2 FQNEAQ (reference sequence). The CDR3 nucleotides are TGTGCCAGCAGCTTAGTGGACAGGTTCTACGAGCAGTACTTC. This encodes CASSLVDRFYEQYF.

This clone is deemed medium-sized. V and J are TRBV28 and TRBJ2-7; the match to TRBD2 covers 12 bases. The trim removed 4 bases at V and 2 bases at J, leaving 3 bases unmatched. The germline gives CDR1 MDHEN, CDR2 SYDVKM. This CDR3 is 15 amino acids long. This CDR3 reads CASSSRTSGTYEQYF. The CDR3 region has the DNA TGTGCCAGCAGTTCCCGGACTAGCGGGACCTACGAGCAGTACTTC.

This clone is medium-sized (0.01 to 0.1%) by share. The chain uses TRBV27 and TRBJ2-7; 7 nucleotides match TRBD1. This CDR3 region has 15 residues. With V trimmed by 5 bases and J by 1 base, 8 bases remained unmatched. Germline V gene lookup returns CDR1 MNHEY and CDR2 SMNVEV (reference sequence). The CDR3 bases are TGTGCCAGCAGTCCCCTACCGACAGGGTCCTACGAGCAGTACTTC. Residues: CASSPLPTGSYEQYF.

In its sample, this clone ranks as medium-sized. The chain is built from TRBV27 and TRBJ1-2; the D is unclear. Trimming shortened V by 0 bases and J by 0 bases, and 14 bases separated the two germline ends. Looked up from germline, CDR1 is MNHEY and CDR2 is SMNVEV (reference sequence). The CDR3 runs to 17 residues. The CDR3 reads CASSLSAGVGANYGYTF. DNA for the CDR3: TGTGCCAGCAGTTTATCAGCTGGGGTGGGAGCTAACTATGGCTACACCTTC.